Listed here are 23 T cell receptor beta chains from one sample, sequenced in a study of naive and memory T cell subsets. The beta constant-region primer was an equimolar mix of two oligonucleotides covering TRBC1 and TRBC2. TCRdb re-analysed the UMI-ligation and nested PCR reads in MiXCR, keeping a single row per CDR3 protein. The sample includes roughly 98,000 distinct CDR3 sequences, 7% to 7.5% seen only once; the top ten take roughly 1.6%. The specimen was central memory CD4+ T cells from blood. These receptors came from a human donor in good health.

In its sample, this clonotype was seen many times. The CDR3 coding sequence is TGTGCCAGCAGTTTAGAGGGGGGGGGAATTAATTCACCCCTCCACTTT. Translated: CASSLEGGGINSPLHF. J is TRBJ1-6 and V is TRBV27; D is perhaps TRBD1 (6 bases). Germline CDR1 reads MNHEY; CDR2 reads SMNVEV (reference sequence). There are 16 residues in the CDR3. V shed 2 bases and J shed 6 bases, with 14 bases lying between them.

This clonotype has more than one count but fewer than ten. The chain joins TRBV6-1 to TRBJ2-6, with D perhaps being TRBD1 or TRBD2 (6 bases each). CDR3 length equals 18 residues. Germline lookup yields CDR1 MNHNS and CDR2 SASEGT. Trimming cost V 1 base and J 2 bases, with 15 bases left between them. CDR3 nucleotide sequence: TGTGCCAGCAGTGAAGTTAGTTGGGGGGCCACTGGGGCCAACGTCCTGACTTTC. The encoded protein is CASSEVSWGATGANVLTF.

This clonotype was seen at least ten times. The gene calls are TRBV12-3 or TRBV12-4 and TRBJ2-3, with a tentative D call TRBD1 (6 bases). With 10 bases removed from V and 4 bases from J, the gap between germline ends came to 21 bases. CDR3 size: 15 residues. CDR3 nucleotide sequence: TGTGCCACCAAAACTGGGACACGGGCAGCAGATACGCAGTATTTT. Encoded protein: CATKTGTRAADTQYF.

The chain combines TRBV6-2 or TRBV6-3 with TRBJ1-5; 9 bases align to TRBD1. V lost 3 bases to trimming and J lost 7 bases; unmatched junction nucleotides: 7. Germline values: CDR1 MNHEY, CDR2 SVGEGT. This CDR3 has 15 amino acids. The chain's CDR3 is CASSYYGTGRQPQHF. The DNA of the CDR3 is TGTGCCAGCAGTTATTATGGGACAGGGCGACAGCCCCAGCATTTT.

The chain couples TRBV2 to TRBJ2-3; D may match TRBD1 or TRBD2 (7 bases each). This CDR3 has 13 residues. Trimming left V 6 bases short and J 4 bases short, with 11 bases between. Germline values: CDR1 SNHLY, CDR2 FYNNEI. CDR3 sequence: CASSQGGPDTQYF. Here the CDR3 DNA reads TGTGCCAGCAGCCAGGGGGGGCCAGATACGCAGTATTTT.

This clonotype was detected many times. V is TRBV20-1 and J is TRBJ2-2, with D maybe TRBD1 (5 bases). The CDR3 runs 18 residues. The germline V gene has CDR1 DFQATT and CDR2 SNEGSKA (reference sequence). V gave up 0 bases and J gave up 1 base, with 18 bases separating them. The CDR3 DNA sequence: TGCAGTGCTAGAGATGAAAGGGTGGGGCCCCGGAACACCGGGGAGCTGTTTTTT. It codes for CSARDERVGPRNTGELFF.

The chain recombines TRBV3-1 with TRBJ2-3, with 16 positions matching TRBD2. CDR1 LGHDT and CDR2 YNNKEL come from the germline V gene (reference sequence). The V and J ends lost 4 bases and 6 bases, in that order; junction bases with no gene match: 10. The CDR3 runs to 18 residues. CDR3 protein: CASSLYSGGLAGGDTQYF. CDR3 sequence (DNA): TGTGCCAGCAGCCTGTACTCAGGGGGACTAGCGGGGGGGGATACGCAGTATTTT.

This clonotype has a count of ten or more. The chain combines TRBV19 with TRBJ1-5, with D perhaps TRBD1 (5 bases). Germline CDR1 and CDR2: LNHDA and SQIVND (reference sequence). The CDR3 has 13 residues. Trimming removed 3 bases from V and 7 bases from J, with 10 bases in between. CDR3 region: CASSIRARQPQHF. The CDR3 DNA follows: TGTGCCAGTAGTATCAGGGCTCGGCAGCCCCAGCATTTT. The variable domain in full, with the rest retrieved from reference TRBV19 and TRBJ1-5, is DGGITQSPKYLFRKEGQNVTLSCEQNLNHDAMYWYRQDPGQGLRLIYYSQIVNDFQKGDIAEGYSVSREKKESFPLTVTSAQKNPTAFYLCASSIRARQPQHFGDGTRLSIL.

This clonotype was detected only a few times. The V gene is TRBV14, the J gene TRBJ2-1; TRBD2 agrees at 7 bases. The trim removed 4 bases at V and 7 bases at J, leaving 13 bases unmatched. Germline V gives CDR1 SGHDN, CDR2 FVKESK. The CDR3 contains 16 residues. CDR3 coding DNA: TGTGCCAGCAGCCCTTATTCCGGGAGCGGGATGAATGAGCAGTTCTTC. This encodes CASSPYSGSGMNEQFF.

A few counts support this clonotype. This chain links TRBV5-1 with TRBJ2-7; either TRBD1 or TRBD2 may supply D (5 bases each). Germline V gene data show CDR1 as SGHRS and CDR2 as YFSETQ. Trimming shortened V by 3 bases and J by 7 bases, and 14 bases separated the two germline ends. CDR3 length equals 13 residues. The CDR3 DNA reads as TGCGCCAGCAGCTCAGGGACGTTTGGTGAGCAGTACTTC. Its protein product is CASSSGTFGEQYF.

This clonotype has just a few counts. The V gene is TRBV7-8, the J gene TRBJ2-7; D is uncertain. The CDR3 contains 15 residues. Germline CDR1 is SGHVS and CDR2 is FQNEAQ. Trimming took 0 bases from V and 0 from J, leaving 9 bases between them. In nucleotides, the CDR3 is TGTGCCAGCAGCTTAGCAGGGCTTTCCTCCTACGAGCAGTACTTC. The encoded protein is CASSLAGLSSYEQYF.

This clonotype was counted only a few times. The chain has TRBV11-2 and TRBJ2-7, with a weak D call TRBD1 (6 bases). CDR1 is SGHAT, CDR2 FQNNGV, per germline. The CDR3 runs 17 residues. Trimming cost V 1 base and J 2 bases, with 18 bases left between them. The CDR3 protein is CASSLASIRGQPYEQYF. The CDR3 region has the DNA TGTGCCAGCAGCTTAGCGAGCATTCGTGGACAGCCCTACGAGCAGTACTTC.

This clonotype was counted a few times. Written as DNA, the CDR3 is TGTGCCAGCAGTTTGGAGAGAAGGATATACAATGAGCAGTTCTTC. Translation gives CASSLERRIYNEQFF. The J gene is TRBJ2-1, the V gene TRBV12-3 or TRBV12-4; no definite D call. The ends were cut back, 3 bases at V and 4 bases at J, with 13 bases in the middle. This CDR3 region has 15 residues.

This clonotype appeared many times. The chain joins TRBV20-1 to TRBJ2-3; 10 bases line up with TRBD2. J gave up 7 bases and V 5 bases, and 12 bases lay outside the gene matches. CDR3 length: 15 amino acids. Germline V gene data show CDR1 as DFQATT and CDR2 as SNEGSKA (reference sequence). The CDR3, as DNA: TGCAGTGCTCTCATCACTAGCGGGGTACCATATACGCAGTATTTT. It yields the protein CSALITSGVPYTQYF.

The table lists this clonotype with many counts. The V gene is TRBV29-1, the J gene TRBJ2-7; perhaps TRBD1 as D (6 bases). The ends were cut back, 6 bases at V and 0 bases at J, with 12 bases in the middle. CDR3 size: 13 residues. CDR1 is SQVTM and CDR2 is ANQGSEA in the germline V gene. The DNA of the CDR3 is TGCAGCGTCAACAGGGAGAGCTCCTACGAGCAGTACTTC. Encoded protein: CSVNRESSYEQYF.

The CDR3 DNA reads as TGTGCCAGCAGCTTAGGGCTTAGGGCTGCTGGGGCCAACGTCCTGACTTTC. It encodes CASSLGLRAAGANVLTF. J is TRBJ2-6 and V is TRBV7-8; D is uncertain. This CDR3 comprises 17 residues. Germline V gene lookup returns CDR1 SGHVS and CDR2 FQNEAQ. The V gene lost 1 base and the J gene lost 2 bases, with 12 bases spanning the gap.

This clonotype was found many times. This chain uses TRBV20-1 with TRBJ1-3; D ambiguous. V dropped 6 bases and J dropped 3 bases, with 6 bases sitting between them. This CDR3 region has 11 residues. Germline V gives CDR1 DFQATT, CDR2 SNEGSKA (reference sequence). The CDR3 nucleotides read TGCAGTGCCCCTGATGGAAACACCATATATTTT. Its protein is CSAPDGNTIYF.

The rearrangement joins TRBV24-1 to TRBJ2-7; D is uncertain. Trimming pared 5 bases from V and 6 bases from J, leaving 19 bases between. The CDR3 contains 15 residues. The germline CDR1 and CDR2 sequences are KGHDR and SFDVKD. CDR3 residues: CATSVHGSSSGEQYF. CDR3 nucleotide sequence: TGTGCCACCAGTGTCCACGGGTCGTCTTCGGGCGAGCAGTACTTC.

The chain carries TRBV6-2 or TRBV6-3 and TRBJ2-3; TRBD2 matches 7 bases. The CDR3 sequence is 15 residues long. V shed 6 bases, J shed 1 base, and the junction held 7 bases outside the gene matches. Germline V gene data show CDR1 as MNHEY and CDR2 as SVGEGT. The DNA of the CDR3 is TGTGCCAGCAGGACGCGGGAGAAGGGCACAGATACGCAGTATTTT. Protein product: CASRTREKGTDTQYF.

This clonotype was detected ten times or more. The CDR3 reads CASSPLERGGKNIQYF. CDR3 bases: TGTGCCAGCAGCCCGCTAGAGCGGGGGGGAAAAAACATTCAGTACTTC. The chain uses TRBV6-2 or TRBV6-3 and TRBJ2-4, with 10 bases identical to TRBD2. This CDR3 is 16 amino acids long. The ends lost 6 bases at V and 4 bases at J; junction bases unmatched: 9. The germline V gene has CDR1 MNHEY and CDR2 SVGEGT.

The chain combines TRBV28 with TRBJ2-5; 14 nucleotides line up with TRBD2. V trimming: 5 bases; J trimming: 1 base; junction bases outside the gene matches: 3. The germline gives CDR1 MDHEN, CDR2 SYDVKM. The CDR3 is 16 residues long. The CDR3 nucleotides are TGTGCCAGCAGTCTCGGGACTAGCGGGGGCCAAGAGACCCAGTACTTC. Translating gives CASSLGTSGGQETQYF.

In its sample, this clonotype was seen many times. The rearrangement joins TRBV20-1 to TRBJ1-6, with TRBD1 as a possible D gene (5 bases). This CDR3 is built from 16 residues. Germline V gene data show CDR1 as DFQATT and CDR2 as SNEGSKA (reference sequence). V lost 0 bases and J lost 5, with 14 bases in between. In DNA form, the CDR3 reads TGCAGTGCTAGAGAACGTGGGACGGGAGATAATTCACCCCTCCACTTT. Translated: CSARERGTGDNSPLHF.

The chain is built from TRBV7-2 and TRBJ2-2, with D unresolved. The CDR3 runs 15 residues. Trimming stripped 5 bases from V and 3 bases from J, with 13 bases between. CDR1 and CDR2 (germline): SGHTA, FQGNSA. The DNA for the CDR3 is TGTGCCAGCAGCGCCCGAGGCCTTGACACCGGGGAGCTGTTTTTT. It translates to CASSARGLDTGELFF.